The rows below give T cell receptor beta chains drawn from one sample of a study of T cell repertoires in cytomegalovirus infection. TCRdb itself ran the reads through MiXCR, one entry per CDR3 protein. The sample lists 150,000 to 200,000 distinct CDR3 sequences, 15% to 20% occurring once. Sequencing input: PBMCs. The receptors derive from a human donor in good health (CMV status not recorded). Some clones in this sample may be carry-over from other donors' samples. The CDR3 runs from the conserved cysteine through the conserved F or W. Each record gives: V gene, D gene, J gene, clone size, CDR3 DNA, CDR3 protein. The D gene is left open where the match is weak. A row's size may be missing; if present it is once, few, many or a size class.

V gene: TRBV7-8
D gene: NA
J gene: TRBJ2-5
clone size: few
CDR3 DNA: TGTGCCAGCAGCGCAGACCTCCGGGGGACCCAGTACTTC
CDR3 protein: CASSADLRGTQYF

V gene: TRBV27
D gene: NA
J gene: TRBJ2-7
clone size: few
CDR3 DNA: TGTGCCACCGGGGGCGCGTCCTACGAGCAGTACTTC
CDR3 protein: CATGGASYEQYF

V gene: TRBV9
D gene: NA
J gene: TRBJ1-2
clone size: many
CDR3 DNA: TGTGCCAGCAGCCTCGAAATTACTAACTATGGCTACACCTTC
CDR3 protein: CASSLEITNYGYTF

V gene: TRBV4-1
D gene: NA
J gene: TRBJ2-7
clone size: NA
CDR3 DNA: TGCGCCAGCAGTCGACTAGGGCAGTCCTCCTACGAGCAGTACTTC
CDR3 protein: CASSRLGQSSYEQYF

V gene: TRBV14
D gene: NA
J gene: TRBJ1-1
clone size: NA
CDR3 DNA: TGTGCCAGCAGCCACCAACAGGGCTTTGATGAAGCTTTCTTT
CDR3 protein: CASSHQQGFDEAFF

V gene: TRBV7-9
D gene: NA
J gene: TRBJ1-5
clone size: few
CDR3 DNA: TGTTCCAGCAGCTTCGGGACGGGGGGAAGTCAGCCCCAGCATTTT
CDR3 protein: CSSSFGTGGSQPQHF

V gene: TRBV7-2
D gene: TRBD1
J gene: TRBJ1-1
clone size: many
CDR3 DNA: TGTGCCAGCAGCTTAGCCGGGACAGGATCCGGGGCTGAAGCTTTCTTT
CDR3 protein: CASSLAGTGSGAEAFF

V gene: TRBV10-3
D gene: NA
J gene: TRBJ2-6
clone size: NA
CDR3 DNA: TGTGCCATAGCCGGAGAAGGGGGGCACTCTGGGGCCAACGTCCTGACTTTC
CDR3 protein: CAIAGEGGHSGANVLTF

V gene: TRBV5-1
D gene: TRBD1
J gene: TRBJ1-2
clone size: once
CDR3 DNA: TGCGCCAGCAGTTTACCGGGACAGGGGGCCGGCTACACCTTC
CDR3 protein: CASSLPGQGAGYTF

V gene: TRBV28
D gene: TRBD1
J gene: TRBJ1-1
clone size: NA
CDR3 DNA: TGTGCCAGCAGGAAGGGACAGGGAGCTTTCTTT
CDR3 protein: CASRKGQGAFF

V gene: TRBV15
D gene: NA
J gene: TRBJ2-3
clone size: few
CDR3 DNA: TGTGCCACCAGCAGAGATCTCACCCCGGGCAGAGATACGCAGTATTTT
CDR3 protein: CATSRDLTPGRDTQYF

V gene: TRBV7-2
D gene: NA
J gene: TRBJ2-2
clone size: few
CDR3 DNA: TGTGCCAGCGGCCGGGACTTTAACACCGGGGAGCTGTTTTTT
CDR3 protein: CASGRDFNTGELFF

V gene: TRBV7-4
D gene: NA
J gene: TRBJ2-5
clone size: few
CDR3 DNA: TGTGCCAGCAGCTTAGACAGCCGCCAAGAGACCCAGTACTTC
CDR3 protein: CASSLDSRQETQYF